This T cell receptor beta chain was documented in a study of shared clonotypes between healthy human individuals. As defined, naive CD8 cells were CD45RO-negative and positively selected for CCR7, with terminally differentiated effector memory CD45RA+ cells excluded. In its sample, this clone was seen a few times. From germline, CDR1 is SGHTA and CDR2 FQGNSA. CDR3 length: 14 amino acids. Trimming stripped 2 bases from V and 7 bases from J, with 14 bases between. On sorted subsets, replicate PCRs used 200 to 250 ng DNA, or around 30,000 T cell genomes. Clones were sequenced by immunoSEQ multiplex PCR, and TCRdb holds only the in-frame ones, with some missing. This repertoire shows around 1.9 million clones, approximately 92% found once; its top ten account for 1.5% to 2%.

The clonotype originates from a man younger than 35 in good health. Some clones in this sample may be carry-over from other donors' samples. The chain is built from TRBV7-2 and TRBJ1-1, with D perhaps matching TRBD1 (6 bases). What was sequenced was naive CD8+ T cells from PBMCs. The CDR3 spells CASSLTDRWGEAFF. The CDR3, as DNA: TGTGCCAGCAGCTTAACCGACAGGTGGGGTGAAGCTTTCTTT.